These T cell receptor beta chains were read from a single sample in a study of blood T cell repertoires in COVID-19. Data came from immunoSEQ multiplex PCR; TCRdb stores just in-frame clones and leaves some out. Of 50,000 to 75,000 clones in the sample, 92% were seen once. Sequenced: peripheral blood. These receptors were obtained from a man aged 50-60 years with active COVID-19. Both conserved end residues are trimmed from each CDR3. D genes are given only for firm matches.

CDR3	V	D	J
ASSWGQNSYSNQPQH	TRBV7-8	TRBD1	TRBJ1-5
ASSLEGGRTQPQH	TRBV5-1	.	TRBJ1-5
ASSEAGGGEKLF	TRBV2	TRBD1	TRBJ1-4
ASSQWGGQGASGGSYNEQF	TRBV4-2	TRBD1	TRBJ2-1
ASSQGYSSSYNSPLH	TRBV3-1/TRBV3-2	.	TRBJ1-6
ASSQLGGTASTDTQY	TRBV18	.	TRBJ2-3
ATSTRDTQY	TRBV24-1	.	TRBJ2-3
ASSEARGSDRDSPLH	TRBV6-1	TRBD1	TRBJ1-6
ASRGLAGLRETQY	TRBV28	TRBD2	TRBJ2-5
ASSTGPAGTEAF	TRBV5-1	.	TRBJ1-1
ASSQDDRQVQY	TRBV4-2	.	TRBJ2-7
ASSYYQSETQY	TRBV6-6	.	TRBJ2-5
ASMSRAGGYGYT	TRBV19	.	TRBJ1-2
ASSPGGGRGDEQF	TRBV28	TRBD2	TRBJ2-1
ASSQGQAQETQY	TRBV3-1/TRBV3-2	.	TRBJ2-5
ASTKTGDTQY	TRBV6-5	.	TRBJ2-3
ASSLYPRGGQETQY	TRBV28	TRBD2	TRBJ2-5
ASTPFENAEAF	TRBV12-3/TRBV12-4	.	TRBJ1-1
ASSLEGRSNNEQF	TRBV7-2	.	TRBJ2-1
ASSFRTGREQY	TRBV28	.	TRBJ2-7
ASSRTQGVYGYT	TRBV3-1/TRBV3-2	TRBD1	TRBJ1-2
ASSLQGTYTGELF	TRBV11-1	TRBD1	TRBJ2-2
ASSSGLGVRNQPQH	TRBV27	.	TRBJ1-5
ASSEAGTGFDHT	TRBV6-1	TRBD1	TRBJ1-2
AWSKPSYNEQF	TRBV30	.	TRBJ2-1
ASSVDWDSLMGGYT	TRBV9	TRBD1	TRBJ1-2
ASSDEGRGGVQH	TRBV2	.	TRBJ1-5
ASTRVSTDTQY	TRBV6-5	.	TRBJ2-3
ASRAVGRGYT	TRBV5-8	.	TRBJ1-2
ASSQRPGQGAAEQY	TRBV18	TRBD1	.
ASSSWTPDTEAF	TRBV6-5	.	TRBJ1-1
AISGGSSGNTIY	TRBV10-3	.	TRBJ1-3
ASSLTGLYNEQF	TRBV28	TRBD1	TRBJ2-1
ASSFHLGTEETQY	TRBV7-6	.	TRBJ2-5
SASGGAGNTIY	TRBV20-1	.	TRBJ1-3